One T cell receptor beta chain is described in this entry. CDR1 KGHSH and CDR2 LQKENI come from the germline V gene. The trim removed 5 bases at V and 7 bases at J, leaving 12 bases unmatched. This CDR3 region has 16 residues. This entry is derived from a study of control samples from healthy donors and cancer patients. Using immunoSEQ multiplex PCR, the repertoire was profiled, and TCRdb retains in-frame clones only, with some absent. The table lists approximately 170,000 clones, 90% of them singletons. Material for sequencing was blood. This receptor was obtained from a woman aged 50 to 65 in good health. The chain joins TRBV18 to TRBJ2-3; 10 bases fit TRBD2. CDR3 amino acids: CASSNFALAGDYTQYF. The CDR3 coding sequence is TGTGCCAGCTCAAATTTCGCGCTAGCGGGGGACTATACGCAGTATTTT.